What follows are 30 T cell receptor beta chains derived from one specimen sequenced in a study of PD-1 blockade in classical Hodgkin lymphoma. TCRdb keeps only in-frame clones here, not all; method: immunoSEQ multiplex PCR. The sample lists approximately 89,000 clones; approximately 83% were seen once. Patients all relapsed after autologous stem cell transplantation, and there was variation in brentuximab vedotin exposure. Sequencing was performed on peripheral blood mononuclear cells (PBMCs), taken at baseline. The receptor set was obtained from a human donor with classical Hodgkin lymphoma.

This sequence joins TRBV6-1 and TRBJ2-3; D unresolved. The CDR3 spans 13 residues. V was cut by 8 bases and J by 3 bases, with 12 bases left in between. Germline V gives CDR1 MNHNS, CDR2 SASEGT. CDR3 in DNA: TGTGCCAGCGGAATAGTTGGGACAGATACGCAGTATTTT. The encoded protein is CASGIVGTDTQYF.

For the CDR3, the DNA is TGTGCCAGCAGTATAGAGGGGGGTGAGCAGTACTTC. Encoded protein: CASSIEGGEQYF. The chain carries TRBV7-9 and TRBJ2-7; TRBD1 or TRBD2 may be the D gene (6 bases each). The germline V and J ends were trimmed by 6 bases and 7 bases, with 13 bases remaining between them. CDR1 and CDR2 (germline): SEHNR, FQNEAQ (reference sequence). This CDR3 contains 12 residues.

There are a few counts of this clone. J is TRBJ1-1 and V is TRBV19, with D possibly being TRBD1 (5 bases). The V and J ends lost 1 base and 4 bases respectively, with 13 bases between them. Germline-derived CDR1 and CDR2 are LNHDA and SQIVND (reference sequence). The CDR3 covers 15 residues. This CDR3 reads CASSIGGLGSTEAFF. The CDR3 nucleotides read TGTGCCAGTAGTATAGGGGGACTCGGCAGCACTGAAGCTTTCTTT.

The CDR3 region is CASSYKTGGTGELFF. The CDR3 DNA reads TGTGCCAGCAGCTACAAAACAGGGGGCACCGGGGAGCTGTTTTTT. V gene TRBV2 combines with J gene TRBJ2-2; 8 nucleotides agree with TRBD1. Trimming removed 6 bases from V and 4 bases from J; junction bases left unmatched: 7. The CDR3 loop spans 15 amino acids. The germline gives CDR1 SNHLY, CDR2 FYNNEI.

The rearrangement links TRBV5-1 to TRBJ2-5; 9 nucleotides line up with TRBD2. The CDR3 contains 14 residues. Looked up from germline, CDR1 is SGHRS and CDR2 is YFSETQ. V was pared by 6 bases and J by 4 bases, with 7 bases of the junction left unmatched. The CDR3 protein is CASTVAGVGETQYF. CDR3 DNA: TGCGCCAGCACGGTAGCGGGAGTTGGAGAGACCCAGTACTTC.

This chain links TRBV29-1 with TRBJ1-2, with a possible D match to TRBD1 (5 bases). The CDR3 is 12 amino acids. Germline CDR1 reads SQVTM; CDR2 reads ANQGSEA. The CDR3 DNA reads as TGCGTAGGGACGACAGCTAACTATGGCTACACCTTC. The encoded protein is CVGTTANYGYTF.

This clone was detected only a few times. The chain combines TRBV18 with TRBJ1-5; TRBD1 is a possible D gene (5 bases). This CDR3 has 16 residues. Germline-derived CDR1 and CDR2 are KGHSH and LQKENI. The V end lost 4 bases, the J end lost 3 bases, and 16 bases lay between the germline ends. CDR3 sequence (DNA): TGTGCCAGCTCACGGAAAACCGGGACGTACAATCAGCCCCAGCATTTT. It encodes CASSRKTGTYNQPQHF.

The V call is TRBV30, the J call TRBJ2-7, with TRBD2 matching 8 bases. Germline CDR1 is GTSNPN and CDR2 is SVGIG (reference sequence). The CDR3 sequence is 12 residues long. The V segment lost 4 bases and the J segment 2 bases; nucleotides outside the gene matches: 1. The CDR3 sequence: CAWIAGPYEQYF. DNA of the CDR3: TGTGCCTGGATAGCGGGACCCTACGAGCAGTACTTC.

This clone came up once. V gene TRBV6-5 combines with J gene TRBJ2-5; 10 nucleotides line up with TRBD2. This CDR3 is 16 amino acids long. From germline, CDR1 is MNHEY and CDR2 SVGAGI. The junction had 3 bases not matched to a gene; V was cut back by 0 bases and J by 2 bases. CDR3 region: CASSYSGLAAQETQYF. CDR3 coding DNA: TGTGCCAGCAGTTACTCCGGACTAGCGGCGCAAGAGACCCAGTACTTC.

This sequence joins TRBV5-8 and TRBJ2-1; D call uncertain. This CDR3 comprises 11 residues. V shed 4 bases and J shed 9 bases, with 8 bases lying between them. Germline V gives CDR1 SGHTS, CDR2 YDEGEE. The CDR3 is CASSRKTEQFF. As DNA, the CDR3 is TGTGCCAGCAGCCGAAAGACTGAGCAGTTCTTC.

CDR3 nucleotides: TGTGCCAGCAGCCCCCAGACCCTAGCGGGCCCCTTGGGGCGGATTAAGCAGTATTTT. The encoded protein is CASSPQTLAGPLGRIKQYF. The rearrangement links TRBV9 to TRBJ2-3; 8 positions agree with TRBD2. The V gene's germline CDR1 is SGDLS and CDR2 YYNGEE. Losses at the gene ends were 4 bases for V and 11 bases for J; bases not matched to a gene: 27. This CDR3 region has 19 residues.

CDR3 sequence reads: CASSGRGYSYEQYF. In nucleotides, the CDR3 is TGTGCCAGTAGTGGGAGAGGATACTCCTACGAGCAGTACTTC. The chain couples TRBV19 to TRBJ2-7; weak D call: TRBD2 (5 bases). CDR3 length: 14 amino acids. V was shortened by 5 bases and J by 0 bases, with 11 bases between the two germline ends. The germline CDR1 and CDR2 sequences are LNHDA and SQIVND (reference sequence).

The rearrangement links TRBV27 to TRBJ2-7; weak D call: TRBD2 (5 bases). Germline CDR1 is MNHEY and CDR2 is SMNVEV (reference sequence). V shed 3 bases and J shed 6 bases, with 18 bases lying between them. The CDR3 is made up of 15 amino acids. The CDR3: CASSFAASLPLEQYF. CDR3 nucleotides: TGTGCCAGCAGTTTCGCGGCTAGCCTCCCGCTCGAGCAGTACTTC.

This clone has just a few counts. The chain links TRBV6-6 to TRBJ2-7; tentative D call: TRBD1 (6 bases). The CDR3 consists of 15 residues. The V gene lost 2 bases and the J gene lost 7 bases, with 18 bases spanning the gap. Germline CDR1 is MNHNY and CDR2 is SVGAGI (reference sequence). CDR3 DNA sequence: TGTGCCAGCAGTTACGGAGACAGGACCGAGGGGGAGCAGTACTTC. This gives the protein CASSYGDRTEGEQYF.

The chain carries TRBV9 and TRBJ2-7; TRBD1 matches at 9 bases. The CDR3 is 14 residues long. Germline CDR1 is SGDLS and CDR2 is YYNGEE. V lost 0 bases, J lost 7 bases, and 5 bases stayed unmatched. CDR3 residues: CASSVAQGAGEQYF. CDR3 bases: TGTGCCAGCAGCGTAGCACAGGGGGCTGGGGAGCAGTACTTC.

This chain joins TRBV19 and TRBJ1-5; 12 bases agree with TRBD1. V shed 6 bases and J 7 bases; nucleotides not matched to a gene: 4. The CDR3 has 14 amino acids. Germline CDR1 LNHDA, CDR2 SQIVND (reference sequence). CDR3 loop: CASSGTGGWQPQHF. The DNA for the CDR3 is TGTGCCAGTAGCGGGACAGGGGGCTGGCAGCCCCAGCATTTT.

About this clone itself: Its ends do not fully match the called genes, so a read error is possible. The chain has TRBV29-1 and TRBJ2-7; D is possibly TRBD2 (5 bases). There are 13 residues in the CDR3. Germline lookup yields CDR1 SQVTM and CDR2 ANQGSEA. The DNA of the CDR3 is TGCAGCGTCCGGACGGGAACCTCCGACGAGCAGTACTTC. This codes for CSVRTGTSDEQYF.

In this sample, this clone turned up once. This chain joins TRBV11-3 and TRBJ2-3, with a possible D match to TRBD2 (5 bases). With 1 base removed from V and 0 bases from J, the gap between germline ends came to 8 bases. CDR1 is SGHNT and CDR2 is YENEEA in the germline V gene. The CDR3 is 15 amino acids. The CDR3 sequence: CASSLVGGSTDTQYF. As DNA, the CDR3 is TGTGCCAGCAGCTTAGTCGGCGGGAGCACAGATACGCAGTATTTT.

This chain joins TRBV7-2 and TRBJ1-5; D is unclear. Germline lookup yields CDR1 SGHTA and CDR2 FQGNSA. Trimming removed 8 bases at V and 0 bases at J, with 8 bases between. The length of the CDR3 is 13 residues. The CDR3 is CASADGSNQPQHF. The CDR3 DNA follows: TGTGCCAGCGCCGACGGTAGCAATCAGCCCCAGCATTTT.

There are a few counts of this clone. The chain recombines TRBV5-6 with TRBJ2-7, with D unclear. The ends were cut back, 3 bases at V and 2 bases at J, with 9 bases in the middle. The germline CDR1 and CDR2 sequences are SGHDT and YYEEEE. The CDR3 consists of 13 residues. CDR3 sequence (DNA): TGTGCCAGCAGCTCGGCAGGCCCCTACGAGCAGTACTTC. It encodes CASSSAGPYEQYF.

The chain uses TRBV29-1 and TRBJ2-1, with TRBD1 identical over 8 bases. In germline, CDR1 is SQVTM, CDR2 ANQGSEA. The CDR3 runs 15 residues. Losses at the gene ends were 6 bases for V and 3 bases for J; bases not matched to a gene: 10. The DNA of the CDR3 is TGCAGCGTGGTGACAGGGGCCGTTATCTACAATGAGCAGTTCTTC. This sequence encodes CSVVTGAVIYNEQFF.

V gene TRBV7-2 combines with J gene TRBJ1-1, with 9 nucleotides matching TRBD1. V was pared by 2 bases and J by 6 bases, with 7 bases of the junction left unmatched. The CDR3 spans 15 residues. In germline, CDR1 is SGHTA, CDR2 FQGNSA. The CDR3 DNA follows: TGTGCCAGCAGCTTAACGACAGGGGGAAAGTCTGAAGCTTTCTTT. Amino acids: CASSLTTGGKSEAFF.

The gene calls are TRBV7-2 and TRBJ1-2; D ambiguous. Germline V gene sequence: CDR1 SGHTA, CDR2 FQGNSA. V was trimmed by 3 bases and J by 3 bases, leaving 11 bases between them. The CDR3 spans 14 residues. The CDR3 DNA follows: TGTGCCAGCAGCTTTATAGGCCAGTACTATGGCTACACCTTC. Encoded protein: CASSFIGQYYGYTF.

This clone occurred a few times. The chain joins TRBV10-3 to TRBJ1-5, with 8 bases identical to TRBD1. Germline lookup yields CDR1 ENHRY and CDR2 SYGVKD. The CDR3 contains 12 residues. The ends lost 2 bases at V and 11 bases at J; junction bases unmatched: 2. The CDR3, as DNA: TGTGCCATCAGTGAGGACAGGGGTACCCAGCATTTT. Its protein product is CAISEDRGTQHF.

The chain combines TRBV19 with TRBJ2-2, with D possibly being TRBD2 (5 bases). V was cut by 7 bases and J by 4 bases, with 16 bases left in between. Germline assignment: CDR1 LNHDA and CDR2 SQIVND (reference sequence). This CDR3 spans 15 amino acids. This CDR3 is CASKRQEVFTGELFF. CDR3 coding DNA: TGTGCCAGTAAGAGGCAGGAGGTTTTCACCGGGGAGCTGTTTTTT. The full variable domain, in which reference TRBV19 and TRBJ2-2 provide the parts outside the CDR3, is DGGITQSPKYLFRKEGQNVTLSCEQNLNHDAMYWYRQDPGQGLRLIYYSQIVNDFQKGDIAEGYSVSREKKESFPLTVTSAQKNPTAFYLCASKRQEVFTGELFFGEGSRLTVL.

The chain links TRBV6-5 to TRBJ2-2; perhaps D is TRBD1 or TRBD2 (5 bases each). The CDR3 consists of 15 residues. Germline CDR1 is MNHEY and CDR2 is SVGAGI. V was pared by 2 bases and J by 4 bases, with 11 bases between. CDR3 DNA sequence: TGTGCCAGCAGTTACGGGGGAAGTTCCACCGGGGAGCTGTTTTTT. Translated: CASSYGGSSTGELFF.

V and J are TRBV30 and TRBJ1-2; 7 nucleotides match TRBD1. The V gene end was trimmed by 5 bases and the J gene end by 1 base; junction bases not matched to a gene: 1. Germline V gives CDR1 GTSNPN, CDR2 SVGIG (reference sequence). The CDR3 loop spans 12 amino acids. The CDR3 here is CAWGDSNYGYTF. The CDR3 bases are TGTGCCTGGGGGGACAGTAACTATGGCTACACCTTC.

The sample holds a few counts of this clone. The chain has TRBV9 and TRBJ1-1, with D possibly TRBD1 on 5 matching bases. CDR1 and CDR2 from the germline V gene are SGDLS and YYNGEE. The V and J ends lost 0 bases and 5 bases respectively, with 11 bases between them. This CDR3 is 14 amino acids long. The chain's CDR3 is CASSVELWTTEAFF. CDR3 bases: TGTGCCAGCAGCGTAGAGTTGTGGACAACTGAAGCTTTCTTT.

The CDR3 region has the DNA TGTGCCAGTAGTCCATCACAGCTACCCAACAATGAGCAGTTCTTC. This translates into CASSPSQLPNNEQFF. The rearrangement uses TRBV19 and TRBJ2-1; unclear D gene. Trimming shortened V by 5 bases and J by 5 bases, and 16 bases separated the two germline ends. Per the germline V gene, CDR1 is LNHDA and CDR2 is SQIVND (reference sequence). CDR3 size: 15 residues.

This clone is a singleton in its sample. The CDR3 sequence: CASSLGTGQETQYF. CDR3 sequence (DNA): TGCGCCAGCAGCTTGGGGACTGGGCAAGAGACCCAGTACTTC. The chain couples TRBV5-1 to TRBJ2-5, with a weak D call TRBD2 (5 bases). The V gene's germline CDR1 is SGHRS and CDR2 YFSETQ. Trimming took off 0 bases at V and 2 bases at J, with 8 bases between the two ends. The CDR3 has 14 amino acids.